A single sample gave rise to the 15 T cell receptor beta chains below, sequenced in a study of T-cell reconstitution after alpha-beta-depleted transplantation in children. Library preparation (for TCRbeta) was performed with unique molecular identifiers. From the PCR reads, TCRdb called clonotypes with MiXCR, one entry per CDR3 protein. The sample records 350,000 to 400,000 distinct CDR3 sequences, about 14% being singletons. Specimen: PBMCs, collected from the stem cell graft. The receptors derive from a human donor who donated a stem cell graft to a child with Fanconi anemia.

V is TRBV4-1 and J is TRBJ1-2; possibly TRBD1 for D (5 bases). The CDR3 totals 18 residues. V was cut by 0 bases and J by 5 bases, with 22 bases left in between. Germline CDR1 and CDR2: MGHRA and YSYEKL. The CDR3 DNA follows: TGCGCCAGCAGCCAAGACTCCCTACAGGTCCAGGCTGGGTATGGCTACACCTTC. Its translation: CASSQDSLQVQAGYGYTF.

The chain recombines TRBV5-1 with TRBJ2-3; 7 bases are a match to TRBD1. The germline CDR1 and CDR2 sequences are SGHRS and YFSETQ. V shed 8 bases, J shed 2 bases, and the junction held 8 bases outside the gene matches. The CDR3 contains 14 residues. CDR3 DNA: TGCGCCAGTTATCAGGGGGTCCCCACAGATACGCAGTATTTT. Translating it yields CASYQGVPTDTQYF.

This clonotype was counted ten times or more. The CDR3 nucleotides read TGCAGTGCTAGTGGACACCTCCTCTCTGGAAACACCATATATTTT. Translating gives CSASGHLLSGNTIYF. The chain has TRBV20-1 and TRBJ1-3; a possible D gene is TRBD1 (5 bases). V lost 3 bases and J lost 0, with 12 bases in between. CDR1 DFQATT and CDR2 SNEGSKA come from the germline V gene (reference sequence). The CDR3 spans 15 residues.

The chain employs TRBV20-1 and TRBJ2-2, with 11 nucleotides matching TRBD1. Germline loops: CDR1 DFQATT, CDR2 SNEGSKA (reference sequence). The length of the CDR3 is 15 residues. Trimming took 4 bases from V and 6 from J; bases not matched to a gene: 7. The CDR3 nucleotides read TGCAGTGCTAACCTACCGGGACAGGGGGCCGGGGAGCTGTTTTTT. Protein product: CSANLPGQGAGELFF.

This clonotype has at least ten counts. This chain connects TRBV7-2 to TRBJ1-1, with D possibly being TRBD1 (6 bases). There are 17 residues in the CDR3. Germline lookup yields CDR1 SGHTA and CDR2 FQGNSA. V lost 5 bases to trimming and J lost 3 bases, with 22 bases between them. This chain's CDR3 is CASSPLIGRGGDTEAFF. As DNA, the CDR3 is TGTGCCAGCAGCCCTCTTATCGGCAGGGGAGGGGACACTGAAGCTTTCTTT.

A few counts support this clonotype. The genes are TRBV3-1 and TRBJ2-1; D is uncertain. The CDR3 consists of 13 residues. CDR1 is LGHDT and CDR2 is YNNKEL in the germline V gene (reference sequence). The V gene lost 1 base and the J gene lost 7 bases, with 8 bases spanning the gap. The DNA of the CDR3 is TGTGCCAGCAGCCAAGTTAATCCGAATGAGCAGTTCTTC. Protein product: CASSQVNPNEQFF.

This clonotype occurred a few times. The CDR3, as DNA: TGTGCCAGCAGTGAAGGTCTGGGGGGCACTGAAGCTTTCTTT. This gives the protein CASSEGLGGTEAFF. This sequence joins TRBV2 and TRBJ1-1; D may be TRBD1 (5 bases). CDR3 length equals 14 residues. The V gene lost 1 base and the J gene lost 4 bases, with 10 bases spanning the gap. Germline V gene lookup returns CDR1 SNHLY and CDR2 FYNNEI.

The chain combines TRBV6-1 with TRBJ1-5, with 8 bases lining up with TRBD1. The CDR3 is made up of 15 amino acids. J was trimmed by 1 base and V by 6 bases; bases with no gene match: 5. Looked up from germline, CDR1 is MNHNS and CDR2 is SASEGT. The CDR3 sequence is CASSGQGGSNQPQHF. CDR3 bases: TGTGCCAGCAGCGGACAGGGAGGAAGCAATCAGCCCCAGCATTTT.

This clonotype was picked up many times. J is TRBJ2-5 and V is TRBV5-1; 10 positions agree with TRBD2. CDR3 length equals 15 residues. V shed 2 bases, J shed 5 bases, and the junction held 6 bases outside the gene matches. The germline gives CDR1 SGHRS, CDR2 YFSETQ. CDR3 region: CASSFGTSVQETQYF. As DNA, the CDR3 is TGCGCCAGCAGCTTCGGGACTAGCGTTCAGGAGACCCAGTACTTC.

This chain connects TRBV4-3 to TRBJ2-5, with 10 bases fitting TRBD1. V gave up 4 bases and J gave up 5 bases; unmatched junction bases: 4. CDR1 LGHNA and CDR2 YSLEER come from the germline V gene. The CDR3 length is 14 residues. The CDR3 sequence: CASSPTGGEETQYF. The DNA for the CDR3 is TGCGCCAGCAGCCCGACAGGGGGCGAGGAGACCCAGTACTTC.

CDR3 coding DNA: TGTGCCACCAGACCAACAGGGGGAAAGGGCGAGCAGTACTTC. Translating it yields CATRPTGGKGEQYF. The gene calls are TRBV24-1 and TRBJ2-7; TRBD1 matches at 8 bases. This CDR3 is 14 amino acids long. Germline V CDR1 and CDR2: KGHDR, SFDVKD. V shed 7 bases and J 6 bases; nucleotides not matched to a gene: 10.

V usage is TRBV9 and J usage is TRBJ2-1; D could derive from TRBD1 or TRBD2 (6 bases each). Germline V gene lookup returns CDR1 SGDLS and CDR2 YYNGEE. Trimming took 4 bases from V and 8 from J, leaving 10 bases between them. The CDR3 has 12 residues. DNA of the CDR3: TGTGCCAGCAGCCCGGGGGCCGATGAGCAGTTCTTC. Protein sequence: CASSPGADEQFF.

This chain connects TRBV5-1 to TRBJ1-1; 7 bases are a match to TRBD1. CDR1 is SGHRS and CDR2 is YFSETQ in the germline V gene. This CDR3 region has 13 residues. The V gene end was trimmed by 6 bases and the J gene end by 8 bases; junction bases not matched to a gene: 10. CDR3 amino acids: CASTFSGTDEAFF. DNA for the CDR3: TGCGCCAGCACCTTCTCCGGGACAGACGAAGCTTTCTTT. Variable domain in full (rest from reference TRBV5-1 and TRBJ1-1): KAGVTQTPRYLIKTRGQQVTLSCSPISGHRSVSWYQQTPGQGLQFLFEYFSETQRNKGNFPGRFSGRQFSNSRSEMNVSTLELGDSALYLCASTFSGTDEAFFGQGTRLTVV.

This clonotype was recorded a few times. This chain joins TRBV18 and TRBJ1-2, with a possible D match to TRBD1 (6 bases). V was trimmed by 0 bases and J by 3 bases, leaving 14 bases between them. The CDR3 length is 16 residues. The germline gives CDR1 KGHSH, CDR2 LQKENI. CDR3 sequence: CASSPPSTGADYGYTF. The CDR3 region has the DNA TGTGCCAGCTCACCACCTTCCACGGGGGCCGACTATGGCTACACCTTC.

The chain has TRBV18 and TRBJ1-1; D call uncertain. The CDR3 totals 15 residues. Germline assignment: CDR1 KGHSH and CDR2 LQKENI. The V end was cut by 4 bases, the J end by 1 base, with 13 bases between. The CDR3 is CASSLGPSSNTEAFF. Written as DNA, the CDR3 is TGTGCCAGCTCACTTGGGCCATCCTCGAACACTGAAGCTTTCTTT.